One TCR beta chain is described in this entry. Its antigen is currently unknown. From germline, CDR1 is MNHEY and CDR2 SVGAGI. Trimming removed 5 bases at V and 0 bases at J, with 12 bases between. The CDR3 extends over 15 amino acids. This sample was included in a study of cytomegalovirus exposure and HLA in healthy donors. Study observations and caveats: The investigators catalogued 160 or so TCR beta chains as cytomegalovirus-associated.

Sequencing used immunoSEQ multiplex PCR; TCRdb keeps in-frame clones, though not all of them. The sample shows around 240,000 clones, 90% of them seen only once. Input material: PBMCs. The TCR was taken from a woman between 18 and 30 years old in good health and CMV-seronegative. The chain joins TRBV6-5 to TRBJ2-3; no reliable D call. The DNA for the CDR3 is TGTGCCAGCAGTCGACACCTTCCTAGCACAGATACGCAGTATTTT. Amino acids: CASSRHLPSTDTQYF.